The TCR beta chain under discussion was sequenced for a study of response to subunit inactivated influenza vaccine. Study findings and constraints: Every seasonal influenza vaccination brings in few new T cells, the authors suggested.

TCRdb re-analysed the RT-PCR reads in MiXCR, keeping a single row per CDR3 protein. The sample gives 650,000 to 700,000 distinct CDR3 sequences, roughly 14% of which show up once; around 10% is in the top ten. Trimming removed 0 bases from V and 9 bases from J; junction bases left unmatched: 2. The CDR3 runs to 12 residues. The V gene's germline CDR1 is SGHRS and CDR2 YFSETQ. The table lists this clonotype with a few counts. Its antigen remains unknown. The chain has TRBV5-1 and TRBJ1-1; TRBD1 aligns across 7 bases. The material was PBMCs from blood, obtained approximately 12 days after vaccination. This clonotype was sampled from a man in his forties or fifties who received an inactivated influenza vaccine. DNA for the CDR3: TGCGCCAGCAGCTTGGAGGACAGGAAAGCTTTCTTT. Encoded protein: CASSLEDRKAFF.